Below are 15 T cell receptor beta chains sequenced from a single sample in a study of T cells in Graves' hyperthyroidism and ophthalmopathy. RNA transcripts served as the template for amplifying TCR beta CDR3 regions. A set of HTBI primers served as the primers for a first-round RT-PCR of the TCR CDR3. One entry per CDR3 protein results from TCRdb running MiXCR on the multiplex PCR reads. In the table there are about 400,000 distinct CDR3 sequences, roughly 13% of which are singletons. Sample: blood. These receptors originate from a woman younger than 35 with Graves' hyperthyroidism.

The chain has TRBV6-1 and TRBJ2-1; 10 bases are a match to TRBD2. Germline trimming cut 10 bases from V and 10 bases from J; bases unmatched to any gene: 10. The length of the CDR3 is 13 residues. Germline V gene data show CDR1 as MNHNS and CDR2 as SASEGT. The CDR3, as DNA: TGTGCCACCAGGAAGCGGGAGGGGGAGGAGCAGTTCTTC. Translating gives CATRKREGEEQFF.

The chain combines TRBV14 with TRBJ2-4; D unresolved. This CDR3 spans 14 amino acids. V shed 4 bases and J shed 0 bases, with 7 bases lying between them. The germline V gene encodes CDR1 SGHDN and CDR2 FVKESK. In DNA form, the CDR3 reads TGTGCCAGCAGCCTACAAGTAGCCAAAAACATTCAGTACTTC. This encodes CASSLQVAKNIQYF.

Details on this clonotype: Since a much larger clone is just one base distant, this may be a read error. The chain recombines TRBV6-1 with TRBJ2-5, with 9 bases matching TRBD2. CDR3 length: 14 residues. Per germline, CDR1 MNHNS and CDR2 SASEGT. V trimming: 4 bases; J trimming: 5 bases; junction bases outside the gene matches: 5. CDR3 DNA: TGTGCCAGCAGTGCCCAGGGACTAGCTGAGACCCAGTACTTC. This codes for CASSAQGLAETQYF.

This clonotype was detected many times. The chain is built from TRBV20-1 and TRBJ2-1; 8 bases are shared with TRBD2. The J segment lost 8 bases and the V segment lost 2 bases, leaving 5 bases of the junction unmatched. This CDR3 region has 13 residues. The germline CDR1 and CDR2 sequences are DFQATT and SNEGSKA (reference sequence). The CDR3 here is CSARTGTSHEQFF. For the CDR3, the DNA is TGCAGTGCTAGAACTGGGACTAGTCATGAGCAGTTCTTC.

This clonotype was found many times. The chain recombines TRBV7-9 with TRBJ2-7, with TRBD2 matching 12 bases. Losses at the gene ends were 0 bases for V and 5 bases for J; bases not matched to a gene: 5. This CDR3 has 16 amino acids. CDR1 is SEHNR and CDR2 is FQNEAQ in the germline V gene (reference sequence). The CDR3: CASSLASTSGRDEQYF. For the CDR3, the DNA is TGTGCCAGCAGCTTAGCATCGACTAGCGGGAGAGACGAGCAGTACTTC. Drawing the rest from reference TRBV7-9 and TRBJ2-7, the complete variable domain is DTGVSQNPRHKITKRGQNVTFRCDPISEHNRLYWYRQTLGQGPEFLTYFQNEAQLEKSRLLSDRFSAERPKGSFSTLEIQRTEQGDSAMYLCASSLASTSGRDEQYFGPGTRLTVT.

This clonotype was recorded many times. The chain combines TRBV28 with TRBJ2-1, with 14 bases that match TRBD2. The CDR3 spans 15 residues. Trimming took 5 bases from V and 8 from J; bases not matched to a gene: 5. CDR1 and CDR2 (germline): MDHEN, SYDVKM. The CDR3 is CASSRLAGGPDEQFF. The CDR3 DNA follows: TGTGCCAGCAGTCGACTAGCGGGAGGGCCCGATGAGCAGTTCTTC.

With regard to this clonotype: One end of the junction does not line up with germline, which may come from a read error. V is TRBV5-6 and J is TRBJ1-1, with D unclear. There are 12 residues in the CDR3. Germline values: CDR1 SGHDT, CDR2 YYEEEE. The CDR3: CASSLNGPDASF. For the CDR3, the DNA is TGTGCCAGCAGCCTTAACGGGCCGGATGCTTCCTTT.

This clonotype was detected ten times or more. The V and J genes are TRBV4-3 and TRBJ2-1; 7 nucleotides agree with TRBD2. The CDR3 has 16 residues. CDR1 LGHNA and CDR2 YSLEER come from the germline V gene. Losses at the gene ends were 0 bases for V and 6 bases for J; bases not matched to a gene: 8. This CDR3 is CASSQESAAGLNEQFF. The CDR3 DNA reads TGCGCCAGCAGCCAAGAATCAGCAGCGGGGCTCAATGAGCAGTTCTTC.

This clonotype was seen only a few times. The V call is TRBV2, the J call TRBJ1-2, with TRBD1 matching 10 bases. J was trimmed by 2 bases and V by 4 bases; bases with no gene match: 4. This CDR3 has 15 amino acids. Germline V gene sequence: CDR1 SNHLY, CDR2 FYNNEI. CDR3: CASSGGQGGNYGYTF. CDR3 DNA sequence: TGTGCCAGCAGTGGCGGACAGGGGGGAAACTATGGCTACACCTTC.

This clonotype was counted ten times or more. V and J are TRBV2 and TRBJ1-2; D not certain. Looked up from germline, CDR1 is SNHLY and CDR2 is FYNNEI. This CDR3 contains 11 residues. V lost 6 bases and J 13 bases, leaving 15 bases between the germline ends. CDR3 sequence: CASSLYLTLTF. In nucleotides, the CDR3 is TGTGCCAGCAGCCTCTACCTTACACTCACCTTC.

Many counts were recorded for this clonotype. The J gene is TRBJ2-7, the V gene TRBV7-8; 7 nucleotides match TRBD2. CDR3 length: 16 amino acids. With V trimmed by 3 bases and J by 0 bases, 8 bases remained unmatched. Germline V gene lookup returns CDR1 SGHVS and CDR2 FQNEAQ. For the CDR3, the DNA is TGTGCCAGCAGCTTGGGAGCTAGACTAGCCTCCTACGAGCAGTACTTC. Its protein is CASSLGARLASYEQYF.

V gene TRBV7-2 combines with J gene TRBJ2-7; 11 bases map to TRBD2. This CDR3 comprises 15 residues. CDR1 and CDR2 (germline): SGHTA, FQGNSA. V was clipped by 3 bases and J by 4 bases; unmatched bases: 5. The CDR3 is CASSLPGLAVYEQYF. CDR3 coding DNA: TGTGCCAGCAGCTTGCCGGGACTAGCGGTATACGAGCAGTACTTC.

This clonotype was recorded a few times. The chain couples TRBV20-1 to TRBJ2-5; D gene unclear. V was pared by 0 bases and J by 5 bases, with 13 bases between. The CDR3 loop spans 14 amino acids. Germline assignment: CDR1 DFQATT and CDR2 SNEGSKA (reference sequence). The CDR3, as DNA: TGCAGTGCTAGAGATGGACCCATTGGGGAGACCCAGTACTTC. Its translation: CSARDGPIGETQYF.

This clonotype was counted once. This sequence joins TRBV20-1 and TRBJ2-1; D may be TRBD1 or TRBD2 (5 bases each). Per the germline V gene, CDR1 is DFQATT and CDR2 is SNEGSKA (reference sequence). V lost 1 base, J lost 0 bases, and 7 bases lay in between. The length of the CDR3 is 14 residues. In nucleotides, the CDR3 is TGCAGTGCTAGAGGTGGGACCTCCTACAATGAGCAGTTCTTC. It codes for CSARGGTSYNEQFF.

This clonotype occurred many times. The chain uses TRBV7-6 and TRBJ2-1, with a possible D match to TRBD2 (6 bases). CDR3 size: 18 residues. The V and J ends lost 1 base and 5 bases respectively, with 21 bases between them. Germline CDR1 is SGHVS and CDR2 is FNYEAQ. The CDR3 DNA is TGTGCCAGCAGCTTAGGTCCTGGTGTCACTAGCCTCAACAATGAGCAGTTCTTC. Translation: CASSLGPGVTSLNNEQFF.